This TCR beta chain appears in the sequencing data of a study of control samples from healthy donors and cancer patients. J lost 8 bases, V lost 5 bases, and 16 bases had no gene match. CDR1 is SGHVS, CDR2 FNYEAQ, per germline. The CDR3 length is 17 residues. Measured with immunoSEQ multiplex PCR; TCRdb has only the in-frame clones, and not every one. The table shows 80,000 or so clones, with roughly 89% occurring only once. The sample consisted of blood. This TCR was recovered from a man aged 45-65 years in good health. V gene TRBV7-6 combines with J gene TRBJ2-7; 12 positions agree with TRBD1. In DNA form, the CDR3 reads TGTGCCAGCAGCCTAAACACGCTAGGGGGACAGGGGGCTAAGCAGTACTTC. Protein product: CASSLNTLGGQGAKQYF.